Shown below are 7 T cell receptor beta chains from a single sample sequenced in a study of blood T cell repertoires in COVID-19. Sequenced by immunoSEQ multiplex PCR; TCRdb stores in-frame clones only, minus some. The sample holds about 35,000 clones, roughly 80% seen once. Sequencing was performed on peripheral blood. These TCRs come from a man aged 55 to 70 in a cohort sampled during active COVID-19.

The chain employs TRBV5-1 and TRBJ2-7; 8 nucleotides agree with TRBD2. The junction had 5 bases not matched to a gene; V was cut back by 4 bases and J by 2 bases. In germline, CDR1 is SGHRS, CDR2 YFSETQ. The CDR3 covers 14 residues. CDR3 nucleotide sequence: TGCGCCAGCAGCCCGGGGGGGGCAGCCTACGAGCAGTACTTC. It specifies CASSPGGAAYEQYF.

The genes are TRBV9 and TRBJ2-5; 7 bases are a match to TRBD2. Trimming at V came to 4 bases and at J to 1 base, leaving 10 bases not matched to a gene. The CDR3 extends over 16 amino acids. Germline CDR1 and CDR2: SGDLS and YYNGEE. The CDR3 nucleotides are TGTGCCAGCAGCCCATCGGGGGGAGCCGTCCAAGAGACCCAGTACTTC. This encodes CASSPSGGAVQETQYF.

The chain links TRBV18 to TRBJ1-6; 8 bases line up with TRBD1. Germline CDR1 reads KGHSH; CDR2 reads LQKENI. V lost 3 bases and J lost 3; bases outside the gene matches: 4. This CDR3 comprises 16 residues. The CDR3 reads CASSPGQVVYNSPLHF. The CDR3 DNA sequence: TGTGCCAGCTCACCGGGACAGGTCGTCTATAATTCACCCCTCCACTTT.

This clone was counted only a few times. The chain recombines TRBV19 with TRBJ2-2, with 10 bases lining up with TRBD2. Per the germline V gene, CDR1 is LNHDA and CDR2 is SQIVND (reference sequence). The J segment lost 4 bases and the V segment lost 6 bases, leaving 8 bases of the junction unmatched. The CDR3 runs 16 residues. The CDR3, as DNA: TGTGCCAGTAGAGGAGCGGGGGGGATCCTCACCGGGGAGCTGTTTTTT. It is translated as CASRGAGGILTGELFF.

The rearrangement uses TRBV2 and TRBJ1-6; a possible D gene is TRBD1 (5 bases). Trimming cost V 6 bases and J 9 bases, with 18 bases left between them. CDR1 and CDR2 from the germline V gene are SNHLY and FYNNEI. The CDR3 has 15 amino acids. The CDR3, as DNA: TGTGCCAGCAGCCAACGGGGGGGTAGTGGTTCACCCCTCCACTTT. Translating it yields CASSQRGGSGSPLHF.

In its sample, this clone was seen once. The J gene is TRBJ2-7, the V gene TRBV27; TRBD2 agrees at 11 bases. V lost 6 bases and J lost 5; bases outside the gene matches: 12. In germline, CDR1 is MNHEY, CDR2 SMNVEV (reference sequence). This CDR3 region has 16 residues. The CDR3 nucleotides read TGTGCCAGCAGCCTCCGCCTAGCGGGAGGACTACACGAGCAGTACTTC. Amino acids: CASSLRLAGGLHEQYF.

The gene calls are TRBV6-5 and TRBJ1-3, with a weak D call TRBD1 (5 bases). Trimming took 7 bases from V and 1 from J, leaving 11 bases between them. In germline, CDR1 is MNHEY, CDR2 SVGAGI. This CDR3 is built from 14 residues. The CDR3 spells CASKQAGSGNTIYF. CDR3 DNA sequence: TGTGCCAGCAAACAGGCTGGGTCTGGAAACACCATATATTTT.